The text below deals with one TCR beta chain. It has no known antigen specificity. Base qualities are not provided; no much larger clone lies one nucleotide away. The CDR3 regions of human TCRbeta chains were subjected to immunosequencing. The authors processed their data as follows. Repertoire TCRs were matched against a reference library of SARS-CoV-2-specific TCRs generated with the MIRA antigen-specificity platform. Breadth meant the fraction of unique TCRs that were SARS-CoV-2-associated, whereas depth meant the fraction of total T cells that were SARS-CoV-2-associated. Using the MIRA data, each spike-specific TCR was mapped to the spike region that the TCR reacts to and placed in a CD4 or CD8 class. Log10-transformed breadth and depth values were compared by one-way ANOVA with Sidak's multiple comparisons tests. TCRdb re-hosts the immuneACCESS table, in-frame sequences only. Its copies lack some clones; in the studies checked, an unresolved V gene accounts for under half of them, and the cause for the rest is not known. The V and J calls and the clone size are those of that table, but D and trimming were determined from the DNA. The sample records about 83,000 clones, roughly 90% of which are singletons. The ten largest make up approximately 4.5% of the sample.

This specimen comes from a study of T cell responses to AZD1222 COVID-19 vaccine (dated by TCRdb to 2020 to 2023). For context, the study as a whole: TCR sequencing covered 230 to 250 trial participants: 200 to 210 given two doses of AZD1222 and 26 given two doses of MenACWY control vaccine. Trial participants were enrolled by age into 18-55, 56-69 and 70-plus year subgroups, with 148, 28 and 57 TCR-sequenced participants respectively.

What the study reported, not specific to this receptor: Nearly half of unique spike-specific TCRs reportedly recognized epitopes outside regions mutated in the B.1.351 and B.1.1.7 variants. A significant rise in spike-specific TCR breadth and depth was observed after two AZD1222 doses relative to day 0 and relative to MenACWY recipients. Participants were mostly white British, with more females than males. The authors suggested clonal diversity may have been underestimated. The vaccine-associated CD4 TCRs covered the entire spike protein, and the dominant responses fell in regions 160-218 and 743-854. Conclusions about previously exposed vaccinees are limited, since just a handful of AZD1222 recipients were seropositive for SARS-CoV-2 at baseline. Because no day 14 peak-response samples were available, repertoires were characterized only after the peak T cell response. The 56-69-year group was small, and its depth increase did not reach significance, likely because of low power.

The time point label, read with the paper, signifies: baseline before first vaccination. The treatment or condition label here, explained by the study, means: meningococcal conjugate vaccine given as trial control. Samples from vaccinated people were obtained from the UK trials COV001 and COV002, which included a single-blind randomized controlled phase 2/3 trial of AZD1222 (ChAdOx1 nCoV-19) in healthy adults. Trial participant PBMC samples were collected at day 0 and day 28 after the second dose for TCRbeta chain sequencing. The CDR3, cysteine through phenylalanine, is 15 amino acids long. This entry keeps only the CDR3 DNA: 45 bases, framed from base 1. CDR1 KGHSH and CDR2 LQKENI were looked up in the germline V gene. The junction shows trimming of 0 bases on V and 0 bases on J, plus 8 bases between the germline ends.

This TCR was sampled from an adult in good health. The sequence links TRBV18 to TRBJ1-1, with the D gene not confidently named. The starting material was peripheral blood, obtained on day 0 of MenACWY control vaccination. The nucleotides are TGTGCCAGCTCACCACCGACGGGGATGAACACTGAAGCTTTCTTT. Translated, it gives CASSPPTGMNTEAFF.